The entry below describes one TCR beta chain. Its target is unknown. The PCR contained 60 Vbeta and 13 Jbeta primers. In the authors' methods: It was a later analysis that counted 83 million or so unique TCR beta chains, of which around 11 million were shared. Assay used: immunoSEQ multiplex PCR; TCRdb lists only in-frame clones, some missing. Clone size and V and J calls were adopted from that table, with D and trimming inferred from the DNA. The data contain approximately 110,000 clones, more than 75% of them singletons. The data derive from a study of cytomegalovirus exposure and HLA in healthy donors. General study points: Specificity of a few CMV-associated chains for CMV antigens was verified in vitro. Among the sequence variants, a highly shared cluster was likely an artifact of sequencing.

The trim removed 11 bases at V and 5 bases at J, leaving 2 bases unmatched. This CDR3 has 11 residues. Looked up from germline, CDR1 is ENHRY and CDR2 is SYGVKD. The specimen was PBMCs. The clonotype comes from a man in his forties in good health and CMV-seronegative. The chain recombines TRBV10-3 with TRBJ2-1, with 8 nucleotides matching TRBD1. The CDR3 sequence: CAVTGDNEQFF. CDR3 nucleotide sequence: TGTGCCGTGACAGGGGACAATGAGCAGTTCTTC.